There are a few counts of the clone carrying this T cell receptor (beta chain). Antigen: not known. This entry is derived from a study of blood T cells in healthy people across ages. Points from the study as a whole: Higher diversity, along with more naive CD4+ cells, distinguished long-lived donors from aged donors. Across samples, TCR beta diversity tracked strongly with naive T cell percentage. Because sorting was not performed, PBMCs prevented conclusive naive versus antigen-experienced comparison.

Together with a sample-barcoded 5' primer, a J-beta primer mix was included in a second PCR lasting roughly 6 to 12 cycles. One entry per CDR3 protein, called by TCRdb with MiXCR from the 5' RACE reads. The top ten clones hold roughly 3.6% of a sample with 550,000 to 750,000 distinct CDR3 sequences, around 21% of them seen once. The TCR comes from a man in his sixties or seventies in good health. Sequencing input: blood.

CDR3 coding DNA: TGTGCCAGCAGCTACGAGGACAGGGAGGTTAGCGGTGAGCAGTTCTTC. It specifies CASSYEDREVSGEQFF. The chain combines TRBV7-9 with TRBJ2-5, with 8 bases lining up with TRBD1. The J call may be mistaken, given a closer DNA end match to TRBJ2-1. Germline V lookup: CDR1 SEHNR, CDR2 FQNEAQ (reference sequence). The CDR3 runs to 16 residues.